The 27 T cell receptor beta chains reported below all come from one sample, sequenced in a study of blood T cell repertoires in COVID-19. Method: immunoSEQ multiplex PCR; TCRdb's copy keeps in-frame clones and lacks some. The sample comprises 100,000 to 120,000 clones, roughly 80% of which are singletons, and 15% rests with the top ten. The sample consisted of peripheral blood. The receptors derive from a woman older than 75 with acute or convalescent COVID-19.

The rearrangement links TRBV7-9 to TRBJ1-2; D might be TRBD1 (6 bases). With 3 bases removed from V and 5 bases from J, the gap between germline ends came to 13 bases. There are 14 residues in the CDR3. The V gene's germline CDR1 is SEHNR and CDR2 FQNEAQ (reference sequence). Here the CDR3 reads CASSFSQGKYGYTF. CDR3 DNA sequence: TGTGCCAGCAGCTTTTCACAGGGAAAATATGGCTACACCTTC.

The chain combines TRBV28 with TRBJ2-7; perhaps TRBD2 as D (7 bases). Germline loops: CDR1 MDHEN, CDR2 SYDVKM. V dropped 3 bases and J dropped 0 bases, with 12 bases sitting between them. The CDR3 spans 15 residues. CDR3 sequence (DNA): TGTGCCAGCAGTTTCCGGGGGGCCACCTCCTACGAGCAGTACTTC. Its protein product is CASSFRGATSYEQYF.

The rearrangement joins TRBV19 to TRBJ1-1; D is possibly TRBD1 (6 bases). This CDR3 region has 15 residues. Per germline, CDR1 LNHDA and CDR2 SQIVND (reference sequence). V was shortened by 4 bases and J by 5 bases, with 17 bases between the two germline ends. The CDR3, as DNA: TGTGCCAGTAGTACCCCCCTACAGGGTATGACTGAAGCTTTCTTT. Residues: CASSTPLQGMTEAFF.

The chain couples TRBV18 to TRBJ2-1; D uncertain. The V gene's germline CDR1 is KGHSH and CDR2 LQKENI. This CDR3 has 12 amino acids. Trimming took 4 bases from V and 8 from J, leaving 9 bases between them. Written as DNA, the CDR3 is TGTGCCAGCTCACGTGAGGTCCATGAGCAGTTCTTC. It codes for CASSREVHEQFF. The variable domain in full, completed from reference TRBV18 and TRBJ2-1, reads NAGVMQNPRHLVRRRGQEARLRCSPMKGHSHVYWYRQLPEEGLKFMVYLQKENIIDESGMPKERFSAEFPKEGPSILRIQQVVRGDSAAYFCASSREVHEQFFGPGTRLTVL.

V gene TRBV20-1 combines with J gene TRBJ2-1, with D maybe TRBD2 (6 bases). The CDR3 loop spans 10 amino acids. V was trimmed by 5 bases and J by 9 bases, leaving 8 bases between them. Germline CDR1 DFQATT, CDR2 SNEGSKA (reference sequence). The DNA for the CDR3 is TGCAGTGCTTATAGCGGTGAGCAGTTCTTC. Its translation: CSAYSGEQFF.

The CDR3 DNA follows: TGTGCCAGCAGCCAGACTAGCGGGAGTGATACAGATACGCAGTATTTT. This encodes CASSQTSGSDTDTQYF. The chain carries TRBV11-2 and TRBJ2-3, with 12 bases identical to TRBD2. Germline CDR1 is SGHAT and CDR2 is FQNNGV. CDR3 length: 16 amino acids. Germline trimming cut 5 bases from V and 3 bases from J; bases unmatched to any gene: 6.

The rearrangement joins TRBV3-1 (or the pseudogene TRBV3-2) to TRBJ1-5; D call uncertain. This CDR3 spans 14 amino acids. V was trimmed by 5 bases and J by 3 bases, leaving 11 bases between them. Germline CDR1 is LGHDT and CDR2 is YNNKEL (reference sequence). CDR3 sequence reads: CASSGRAANQPQHF. The CDR3 DNA sequence: TGTGCCAGCAGCGGCCGAGCGGCCAATCAGCCCCAGCATTTT.

The V and J genes are TRBV11-3 and TRBJ2-1, with unresolved D. Trimming shortened V by 0 bases and J by 6 bases, and 6 bases separated the two germline ends. There are 13 residues in the CDR3. Germline lookup yields CDR1 SGHNT and CDR2 YENEEA. CDR3 in DNA: TGTGCCAGCAGCTTAGATCGCAGCAATGAGCAGTTCTTC. Translation gives CASSLDRSNEQFF.

The chain joins TRBV10-1 to TRBJ2-7; 10 bases agree with TRBD1. Germline-derived CDR1 and CDR2 are WNHNN and SYGVQD (reference sequence). The CDR3 runs 15 residues. V gave up 4 bases and J gave up 4 bases; unmatched junction bases: 7. The CDR3 bases are TGCGCCAGCAGTGCCGGGACAGGGGCGCCTTACGAGCAGTACGTC. Translated, it gives CASSAGTGAPYEQYV.

This clone was detected only a few times. V and J are TRBV9 and TRBJ2-5; D might be TRBD1 (9 bases). CDR3 size: 17 residues. The germline gives CDR1 SGDLS, CDR2 YYNGEE. V gave up 4 bases and J gave up 5 bases, with 24 bases separating them. In DNA form, the CDR3 reads TGTGCCAGCAGCAGACAGGGGGTCCAGCGGGAGTATGAGACCCAGTACTTC. It is translated as CASSRQGVQREYETQYF. The entire variable domain, with the rest obtained from reference TRBV9 and TRBJ2-5, is as follows: DSGVTQTPKHLITATGQRVTLRCSPRSGDLSVYWYQQSLDQGLQFLIQYYNGEERAKGNILERFSAQQFPDLHSELNLSSLELGDSALYFCASSRQGVQREYETQYFGPGTRLLVL.

The rearrangement uses TRBV12-3 or TRBV12-4 and TRBJ2-3; weak D call: TRBD2 (6 bases). Trimming removed 5 bases at V and 4 bases at J, with 10 bases between. CDR3 size: 13 residues. The CDR3: CASSASGADTQYF. Written as DNA, the CDR3 is TGTGCCAGCAGTGCCTCGGGGGCAGATACGCAGTATTTT.

The gene calls are TRBV5-4 and TRBJ2-5, with TRBD1 matching 7 bases. With 3 bases clipped from V and 5 bases from J, the junction kept 7 bases outside the gene matches. This CDR3 region has 14 residues. Germline values: CDR1 SGHNT, CDR2 YYREEE (reference sequence). CDR3 coding DNA: TGTGCCAGCAGCTCCACTACAGGGGCGGAGACCCAGTACTTC. It specifies CASSSTTGAETQYF.

The chain is built from TRBV18 and TRBJ1-6; D may be TRBD1 (5 bases). CDR3 length equals 12 residues. Trimming took 6 bases from V and 7 from J, leaving 7 bases between them. Per the germline V gene, CDR1 is KGHSH and CDR2 is LQKENI. This CDR3 is CASSDRNSPLHF. CDR3 DNA: TGTGCCAGCTCCGACAGAAATTCACCCCTCCACTTT. Together with reference TRBV18 and TRBJ1-6, the CDR3 gives the full variable domain: NAGVMQNPRHLVRRRGQEARLRCSPMKGHSHVYWYRQLPEEGLKFMVYLQKENIIDESGMPKERFSAEFPKEGPSILRIQQVVRGDSAAYFCASSDRNSPLHFGNGTRLTVT.

The chain is built from TRBV5-6 and TRBJ1-6; weak D call: TRBD1 (5 bases). Germline loops: CDR1 SGHDT, CDR2 YYEEEE. The CDR3 length is 14 residues. V gave up 7 bases and J gave up 7 bases, with 15 bases separating them. The CDR3 sequence: CASSLGRGNSPLHF. CDR3 nucleotides: TGTGCCAGCTCCTTGGGGCGGGGAAATTCACCCCTCCACTTT.

The rearrangement uses TRBV21-1 and TRBJ1-1; the D call in the table, TRBD1, was not verified against the DNA. TRBV21-1 is a known pseudogene. CDR3 size: 16 residues. This CDR3 is CASSKDGDRGGTEAFF. DNA of the CDR3: TGTGCCAGCAGCAAAGATGGGGACAGGGGTGGAACTGAAGCTTTCTTT.

This sequence joins TRBV7-6 and TRBJ2-2, with 7 bases identical to TRBD2. CDR3 size: 16 residues. J gave up 1 base and V 3 bases, and 5 bases lay outside the gene matches. CDR1 and CDR2 from the germline V gene are SGHVS and FNYEAQ. CDR3 loop: CASSFSASGNTGELFF. Here the CDR3 DNA reads TGTGCCAGCAGCTTTAGTGCTAGCGGGAACACCGGGGAGCTGTTTTTT.

V is TRBV6-2 or TRBV6-3 and J is TRBJ2-2, with TRBD1 as a possible D gene (5 bases). The germline V and J ends were trimmed by 4 bases and 5 bases, with 11 bases remaining between them. Germline CDR1 MNHEY, CDR2 SVGEGT. This CDR3 is 14 amino acids long. CDR3 amino acids: CASSWRTQTGELFF. Here the CDR3 DNA reads TGTGCCAGCAGTTGGCGGACACAAACCGGGGAGCTGTTTTTT.

The chain carries TRBV2 and TRBJ2-3; no firm D call. Germline CDR1 is SNHLY and CDR2 is FYNNEI. The CDR3 runs 14 residues. Trimming stripped 4 bases from V and 2 bases from J, with 10 bases between. CDR3 loop: CASSVRPVTDTQYF. Written as DNA, the CDR3 is TGTGCCAGCAGTGTGCGGCCTGTCACAGATACGCAGTATTTT.

The CDR3 reads CASSPRAAGVGGANVLTF. The CDR3 DNA is TGTGCCAGCAGCCCCCGTGCCGCGGGAGTGGGTGGGGCCAACGTCCTGACTTTC. J is TRBJ2-6 and V is TRBV3-1 (or the pseudogene TRBV3-2), with 7 bases matching TRBD2. Germline CDR1 LGHDT, CDR2 YNNKEL (reference sequence). CDR3 length: 18 residues. V dropped 4 bases and J dropped 3; count of bases not matched to a gene: 12.

This chain joins TRBV6-5 and TRBJ1-4; possible D gene TRBD1, 5 bases. The CDR3 sequence is 14 residues long. Germline CDR1 is MNHEY and CDR2 is SVGAGI. Trimming pared 6 bases from V and 5 bases from J, leaving 13 bases between. The CDR3 is CASRSQVTNEKLFF. CDR3 in DNA: TGTGCCAGCAGGTCACAGGTGACAAATGAAAAACTGTTTTTT.

This chain links TRBV5-4 with TRBJ1-1, with unresolved D. The length of the CDR3 is 13 residues. Germline V gene sequence: CDR1 SGHNT, CDR2 YYREEE (reference sequence). V shed 2 bases and J shed 0 bases, with 5 bases lying between them. The CDR3 DNA reads TGTGCCAGCAGCTTAACGGTGAACACTGAAGCTTTCTTT. Protein: CASSLTVNTEAFF.

The rearrangement uses TRBV7-8 and TRBJ2-3, with D hard to call. The germline CDR1 and CDR2 sequences are SGHVS and FQNEAQ. V dropped 5 bases and J dropped 6 bases, with 6 bases sitting between them. This CDR3 has 11 residues. CDR3 loop: CASSPRDTQYF. The CDR3 nucleotides read TGTGCCAGCAGCCCGCGGGATACGCAGTATTTT.

The V and J genes are TRBV7-8 and TRBJ2-1; 8 bases fit TRBD2. Germline V gene data show CDR1 as SGHVS and CDR2 as FQNEAQ. The CDR3 is 14 residues long. The V and J ends lost 3 bases and 3 bases, in that order; junction bases with no gene match: 1. The CDR3 sequence is CASSLREVYNEQFF. CDR3 nucleotides: TGTGCCAGCAGCTTGCGGGAGGTCTACAATGAGCAGTTCTTC.

This clone was detected a few times. V is TRBV6-5 and J is TRBJ1-2, with D hard to call. Germline loops: CDR1 MNHEY, CDR2 SVGAGI. The CDR3 covers 14 residues. Trimming took 8 bases from V and 2 from J, leaving 15 bases between them. This CDR3 reads CASQPLGGNYGYTF. CDR3 sequence (DNA): TGTGCCAGCCAACCCCTGGGAGGAAACTATGGCTACACCTTC.

V usage is TRBV29-1 and J usage is TRBJ2-5; no firm D call. Germline loops: CDR1 SQVTM, CDR2 ANQGSEA. This CDR3 has 12 amino acids. V gave up 4 bases and J gave up 7 bases, with 13 bases separating them. The CDR3 reads CSVAQASLTQYF. CDR3 in DNA: TGCAGCGTTGCTCAGGCCAGTCTGACCCAGTACTTC.

The V call is TRBV12-3 or TRBV12-4, the J call TRBJ1-5; D gene ambiguous. V was pared by 5 bases and J by 4 bases, with 6 bases between. The CDR3 totals 12 residues. DNA of the CDR3: TGTGCCAGCAGTCGTATGAATCAGCCCCAGCATTTT. Translation: CASSRMNQPQHF.

This chain uses TRBV6-4 with TRBJ2-3; a weak D match, TRBD2 (5 bases). Germline CDR1 reads MRHNA; CDR2 reads SNTAGT. The V end was cut by 2 bases, the J end by 4 bases, with 7 bases between. The CDR3 sequence is 13 residues long. CDR3 residues: CASSDDYADTQYF. In nucleotides, the CDR3 is TGTGCCAGCAGTGACGACTACGCAGATACGCAGTATTTT.